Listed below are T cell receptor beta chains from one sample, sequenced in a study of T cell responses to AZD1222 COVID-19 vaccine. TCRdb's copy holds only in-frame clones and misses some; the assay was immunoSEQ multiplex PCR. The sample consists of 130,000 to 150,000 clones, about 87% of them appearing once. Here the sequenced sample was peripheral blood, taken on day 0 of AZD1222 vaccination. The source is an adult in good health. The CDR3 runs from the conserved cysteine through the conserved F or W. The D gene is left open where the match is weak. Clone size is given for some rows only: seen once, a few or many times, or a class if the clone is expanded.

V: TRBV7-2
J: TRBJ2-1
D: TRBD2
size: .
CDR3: CASSSRLSGGYNEQFF
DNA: TGTGCCAGCAGCTCCCGACTAAGCGGGGGCTACAATGAGCAGTTCTTC

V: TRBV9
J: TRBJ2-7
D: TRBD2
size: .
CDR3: CASSEGAGTSIYEQYF
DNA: TGTGCCAGCAGCGAGGGGGCCGGGACTAGCATCTACGAGCAGTACTTC

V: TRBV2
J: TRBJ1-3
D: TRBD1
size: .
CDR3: CASAGDRGSGNTIYF
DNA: TGTGCCAGCGCCGGCGACAGGGGGTCTGGAAACACCATATATTTT

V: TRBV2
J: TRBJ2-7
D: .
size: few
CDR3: CASSEVNVGEQYF
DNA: TGTGCCAGCAGTGAAGTCAATGTGGGGGAGCAGTACTTC

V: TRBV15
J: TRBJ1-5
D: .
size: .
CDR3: CATTPGGQVNQPQHF
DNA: TGTGCCACCACCCCCGGAGGCCAAGTCAATCAGCCCCAGCATTTT

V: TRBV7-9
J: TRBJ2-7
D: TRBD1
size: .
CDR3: CASVAGTGRVTLYEQYF
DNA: TGTGCCAGCGTTGCCGGGACAGGGCGAGTCACCCTTTACGAGCAGTACTTC

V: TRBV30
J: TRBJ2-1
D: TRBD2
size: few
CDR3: CAWVRGRLAGVNEQFF
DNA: TGTGCCTGGGTTCGCGGGCGGCTAGCGGGGGTCAATGAGCAGTTCTTC

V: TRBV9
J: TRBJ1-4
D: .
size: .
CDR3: CATSPQGSGNEKLFF
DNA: TGTGCCACCTCCCCCCAGGGCTCAGGGAATGAAAAACTGTTTTTT

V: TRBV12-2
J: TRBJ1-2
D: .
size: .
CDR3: CASRLPDRGPGYTF
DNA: TGTGCAAGTCGCTTACCGGACAGGGGGCCGGGCTACACCTTC

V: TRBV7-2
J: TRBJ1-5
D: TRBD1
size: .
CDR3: CASSFDRGRDQPQHF
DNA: TGTGCCAGCAGCTTTGACAGGGGAAGGGATCAGCCCCAGCATTTT

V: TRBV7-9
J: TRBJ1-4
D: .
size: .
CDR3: CASSLVLTGEKLFF
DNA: TGTGCCAGCAGCTTAGTGCTAACAGGAGAAAAACTGTTTTTT

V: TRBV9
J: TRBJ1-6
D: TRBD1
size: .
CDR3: CASSPRTGGNSPLHF
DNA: TGTGCCAGCAGCCCGAGGACAGGGGGTAATTCACCCCTCCACTTT

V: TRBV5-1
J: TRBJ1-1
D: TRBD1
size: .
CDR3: CASSAKTGAGEAFF
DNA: TGCGCCAGCAGCGCGAAAACAGGGGCGGGTGAAGCTTTCTTT

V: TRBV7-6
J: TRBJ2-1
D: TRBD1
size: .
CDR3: CASSLARGPYNEQFF
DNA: TGTGCCAGCAGCTTAGCCAGGGGGCCTTACAATGAGCAGTTCTTC

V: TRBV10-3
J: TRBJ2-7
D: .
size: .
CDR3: CAISAAAWEQYF
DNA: TGTGCCATCAGCGCCGCGGCCTGGGAGCAGTACTTC